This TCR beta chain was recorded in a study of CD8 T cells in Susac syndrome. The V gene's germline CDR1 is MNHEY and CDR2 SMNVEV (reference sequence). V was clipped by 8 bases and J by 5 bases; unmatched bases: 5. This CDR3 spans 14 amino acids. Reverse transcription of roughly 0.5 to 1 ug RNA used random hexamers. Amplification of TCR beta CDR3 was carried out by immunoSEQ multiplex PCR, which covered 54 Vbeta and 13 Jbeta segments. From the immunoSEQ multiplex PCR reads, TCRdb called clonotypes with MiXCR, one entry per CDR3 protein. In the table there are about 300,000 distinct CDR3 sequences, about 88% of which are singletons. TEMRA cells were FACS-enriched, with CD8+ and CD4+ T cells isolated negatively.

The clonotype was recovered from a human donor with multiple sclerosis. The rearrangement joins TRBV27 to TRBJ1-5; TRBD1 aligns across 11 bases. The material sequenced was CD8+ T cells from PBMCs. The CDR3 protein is CASRTGGDYQPQHF. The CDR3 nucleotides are TGTGCCAGCCGGACAGGGGGCGATTATCAGCCCCAGCATTTT.